What follows are 31 T cell receptor beta chains derived from one specimen sequenced in a study of OX40 agonist ivuxolimab in advanced cancers. Sequenced by immunoSEQ multiplex PCR; TCRdb stores in-frame clones only, minus some. The sample yields around 56,000 clones, 75% to 85% seen once. The sample here was CD4+ or CD8+ T cells sorted from blood, taken in a trial of the OX40 agonist ivuxolimab. The source is an adult with an advanced solid tumor such as melanoma, head and neck, liver or kidney cancer.

V and J are TRBV5-1 and TRBJ2-2; D remains unclear. The V gene's germline CDR1 is SGHRS and CDR2 YFSETQ. Trimming cost V 0 bases and J 4 bases, with 10 bases left between them. The length of the CDR3 is 15 residues. CDR3 DNA sequence: TGCGCCAGCAGCTTGGCTACCTCGGGCACCGGGGAGCTGTTTTTT. Its translation: CASSLATSGTGELFF.

The sample holds one count of this clone. The chain uses TRBV7-9 and TRBJ2-3; D gene ambiguous. Germline CDR1 SEHNR, CDR2 FQNEAQ (reference sequence). The CDR3 spans 15 residues. V lost 7 bases and J lost 2, with 16 bases in between. The CDR3: CASTPREELTDTQYF. For the CDR3, the DNA is TGTGCCAGCACCCCCCGCGAGGAACTCACAGATACGCAGTATTTT.

In its sample, this clone was seen once. The rearrangement joins TRBV5-4 to TRBJ2-5; 9 bases agree with TRBD2. CDR1 SGHNT and CDR2 YYREEE come from the germline V gene (reference sequence). The trim removed 0 bases at V and 5 bases at J, leaving 5 bases unmatched. The CDR3 consists of 15 residues. CDR3 in amino acids: CASSLGGLAGETQYF. The CDR3 nucleotides are TGTGCCAGCAGCTTGGGCGGGCTAGCGGGGGAGACCCAGTACTTC.

The chain employs TRBV4-1 and TRBJ2-7; D is uncertain. Germline-derived CDR1 and CDR2 are MGHRA and YSYEKL. The V gene lost 0 bases and the J gene lost 6 bases, with 12 bases spanning the gap. The CDR3 contains 14 residues. CDR3 protein: CASSQDLGLPEQYF. The CDR3 bases are TGCGCCAGCAGCCAAGATTTAGGTTTACCCGAGCAGTACTTC.

The chain has TRBV21-1 and TRBJ2-7; TRBD2, the table's D call, was not compared with the DNA. TRBV21-1 is a known pseudogene. The CDR3 covers 13 residues. Written as DNA, the CDR3 is TGTGCCAGCAGCATCGGGGGGGGAGACGAGCAGTACTTC. Encoded protein: CASSIGGGDEQYF.

V and J are TRBV29-1 and TRBJ2-5; no definite D call. Germline V gives CDR1 SQVTM, CDR2 ANQGSEA. CDR3 length equals 13 residues. Trimming cost V 4 bases and J 2 bases, with 11 bases left between them. This chain's CDR3 is CSVGRMLQETQYF. The CDR3 bases are TGCAGCGTTGGACGGATGCTACAAGAGACCCAGTACTTC.

The chain carries TRBV7-9 and TRBJ1-1, with no clear D. V shed 4 bases and J shed 1 base, with 7 bases lying between them. Germline values: CDR1 SEHNR, CDR2 FQNEAQ (reference sequence). The CDR3 spans 13 residues. The CDR3 DNA sequence: TGTGCCAGCAGCTCCTACAGGAACACTGAAGCTTTCTTT. This translates into CASSSYRNTEAFF.

This clone was observed a single time. The chain links TRBV6-1 to TRBJ2-2, with 9 bases matching TRBD1. The V gene end was trimmed by 4 bases and the J gene end by 4 bases; junction bases not matched to a gene: 10. The CDR3 sequence is 17 residues long. Per the germline V gene, CDR1 is MNHNS and CDR2 is SASEGT. The CDR3 loop reads CASSGTGGYGGTGELFF. CDR3 nucleotide sequence: TGTGCCAGCAGTGGAACAGGGGGCTATGGTGGCACCGGGGAGCTGTTTTTT.

The chain combines TRBV30 with TRBJ2-2; 11 bases map to TRBD2. J was trimmed by 0 bases and V by 0 bases; bases with no gene match: 18. Germline lookup yields CDR1 GTSNPN and CDR2 SVGIG (reference sequence). This CDR3 has 22 amino acids. CDR3 in DNA: TGTGCCTGGAGTGTTCCCCGGGACAGCGGGACTAGCGGCCGCGCGAACACCGGGGAGCTGTTTTTT. It encodes CAWSVPRDSGTSGRANTGELFF. The full variable domain, its missing parts supplied by reference TRBV30 and TRBJ2-2, is SQTIHQWPATLVQPVGSPLSLECTVEGTSNPNLYWYRQAAGRGLQLLFYSVGIGQISSEVPQNLSASRPQDRQFILSSKKLLLSDSGFYLCAWSVPRDSGTSGRANTGELFFGEGSRLTVL.

The chain is built from TRBV5-1 and TRBJ2-1; D is possibly TRBD2 (7 bases). This CDR3 has 15 residues. Per germline, CDR1 SGHRS and CDR2 YFSETQ. The V end was cut by 0 bases, the J end by 3 bases, with 10 bases between. As DNA, the CDR3 is TGCGCCAGCAGCTTGGACGGGGGGCGCTACAATGAGCAGTTCTTC. Translation gives CASSLDGGRYNEQFF.

CDR3 sequence: CASSQDQMYSNQPQHF. CDR3 DNA sequence: TGCGCCAGCAGCCAAGATCAGATGTATAGCAATCAGCCCCAGCATTTT. This rearrangement joins TRBV4-1 to TRBJ1-5, with D unclear. V was shortened by 0 bases and J by 0 bases, with 9 bases between the two germline ends. The CDR3 extends over 16 amino acids. Looked up from germline, CDR1 is MGHRA and CDR2 is YSYEKL.

This rearrangement joins TRBV7-8 to TRBJ2-5; no clear D gene. The CDR3 extends over 13 amino acids. CDR1 and CDR2 (germline): SGHVS, FQNEAQ. Deletions cut 5 bases from V and 2 bases from J, with 9 bases between. The CDR3 region is CASSTGQQETQYF. In nucleotides, the CDR3 is TGTGCCAGCAGCACTGGTCAACAAGAGACCCAGTACTTC.

This chain uses TRBV28 with TRBJ2-1; tentative D call: TRBD1 (7 bases). The ends were cut back, 5 bases at V and 7 bases at J, with 21 bases in the middle. Germline lookup yields CDR1 MDHEN and CDR2 SYDVKM. The CDR3 loop spans 16 amino acids. CDR3 sequence (DNA): TGTGCCAGCAGTCTCCGGGGGACAGCACCCAAAAATGAGCAGTTCTTC. Its protein is CASSLRGTAPKNEQFF.

The chain recombines TRBV27 with TRBJ1-2; D is possibly TRBD1 (6 bases). Germline V CDR1 and CDR2: MNHEY, SMNVEV (reference sequence). The CDR3 runs to 15 residues. V lost 5 bases to trimming and J lost 0 bases, with 13 bases between them. CDR3 amino acids: CASSTLQGANYGYTF. The CDR3, as DNA: TGTGCCAGCAGTACCCTACAGGGAGCTAACTATGGCTACACCTTC.

The CDR3 bases are TGCAGTGTCGTTGCGCATGAGCAGTTCTTC. Translating it yields CSVVAHEQFF. The genes are TRBV20-1 and TRBJ2-1; D gene ambiguous. CDR1 DFQATT and CDR2 SNEGSKA come from the germline V gene (reference sequence). Trimming took 7 bases from V and 8 from J, leaving 9 bases between them. The CDR3 contains 10 residues.

This clone has a handful of counts. This chain connects TRBV5-1 to TRBJ1-1; TRBD1 matches at 9 bases. Looked up from germline, CDR1 is SGHRS and CDR2 is YFSETQ. Trimming at V came to 9 bases and at J to 4 bases, leaving 10 bases not matched to a gene. The CDR3 covers 14 residues. CDR3 DNA: TGCGCCACTCGTTCCGGACAGGGGCTCACTGAAGCTTTCTTT. Its translation: CATRSGQGLTEAFF.

This chain uses TRBV11-3 with TRBJ1-2; 7 nucleotides align to TRBD1. CDR3 length: 16 amino acids. Germline CDR1 is SGHNT and CDR2 is YENEEA. The V gene end was trimmed by 0 bases and the J gene end by 0 bases; junction bases not matched to a gene: 4. The CDR3 nucleotides read TGTGCCAGCAGCTTAGAAGGCAGGGGGTCTAACTATGGCTACACCTTC. Residues: CASSLEGRGSNYGYTF.

The gene calls are TRBV28 and TRBJ1-5; 7 bases agree with TRBD1. This CDR3 is built from 16 residues. CDR1 and CDR2 (germline): MDHEN, SYDVKM. J lost 6 bases, V lost 1 base, and 9 bases had no gene match. This CDR3 is CASSLSFDRVGQPQHF. CDR3 in DNA: TGTGCCAGCAGTTTATCCTTCGACAGGGTCGGTCAGCCCCAGCATTTT.

The CDR3 DNA follows: TGTGCCAGCAGAAAGGCGCGGGAGGGCCCAGGCTACACCTTC. It encodes CASRKAREGPGYTF. This rearrangement joins TRBV11-2 to TRBJ1-2; D unresolved. The germline gives CDR1 SGHAT, CDR2 FQNNGV. The CDR3 consists of 14 residues. Trimming took off 6 bases at V and 8 bases at J, with 19 bases between the two ends.

This clone has only a few counts. The CDR3 is CASSLGEGGKTQYF. In DNA form, the CDR3 reads TGTGCCAGCAGCTTAGGAGAGGGGGGCAAGACCCAGTACTTC. The rearrangement uses TRBV11-2 and TRBJ2-5; D may correspond to TRBD1 or TRBD2 (6 bases each). There are 14 residues in the CDR3. V lost 1 base and J lost 6, with 12 bases in between. Germline assignment: CDR1 SGHAT and CDR2 FQNNGV.

The J gene is TRBJ1-2, the V gene TRBV6-6, with D hard to call. V lost 6 bases to trimming and J lost 7 bases, with 9 bases between them. CDR1 and CDR2 (germline): MNHNY, SVGAGI (reference sequence). The CDR3 is 11 amino acids. Here the CDR3 reads CASSRDSGYTF. CDR3 DNA sequence: TGTGCCAGCAGCCGGGATTCTGGCTACACCTTC.

This chain connects TRBV10-3 to TRBJ1-2; no clear D. Germline-derived CDR1 and CDR2 are ENHRY and SYGVKD. V gave up 3 bases and J gave up 5 bases, with 13 bases separating them. The CDR3 totals 14 residues. CDR3 protein: CAISEVIETYGYTF. The CDR3 DNA follows: TGTGCCATCAGTGAAGTCATAGAGACTTATGGCTACACCTTC.

This clone appeared a single time. This sequence joins TRBV4-1 and TRBJ2-4, with D uncertain. The V and J ends lost 1 base and 5 bases respectively, with 15 bases between them. The germline V gene has CDR1 MGHRA and CDR2 YSYEKL. The CDR3 is 16 residues long. The CDR3 nucleotides are TGCGCCAGCAGCCAAGGAAGACCGGGCAGTGAAAACATTCAGTACTTC. Its protein product is CASSQGRPGSENIQYF.

This sequence joins TRBV29-1 and TRBJ1-1; 8 bases are shared with TRBD1. The germline V gene encodes CDR1 SQVTM and CDR2 ANQGSEA. This CDR3 region has 14 residues. With V trimmed by 4 bases and J by 4 bases, 8 bases remained unmatched. The DNA for the CDR3 is TGCAGCGTTGCTCACCCGGACAGGGTCACTGAAGCTTTCTTT. Protein product: CSVAHPDRVTEAFF.

The rearrangement uses TRBV6-5 and TRBJ1-1; D unclear. Germline CDR1 reads MNHEY; CDR2 reads SVGAGI. The CDR3 is 13 amino acids. The ends were cut back, 5 bases at V and 1 base at J, with 8 bases in the middle. CDR3 nucleotide sequence: TGTGCCAGCAGTCTGGGCCAGAACACTGAAGCTTTCTTT. It yields the protein CASSLGQNTEAFF.

The rearrangement uses TRBV4-1 and TRBJ1-4; 8 bases align to TRBD1. The germline V gene encodes CDR1 MGHRA and CDR2 YSYEKL. V shed 2 bases, J shed 6 bases, and the junction held 11 bases outside the gene matches. This CDR3 is 17 amino acids long. The CDR3 bases are TGCGCCAGCAGCCAACCTAACGGACAGGGAGGGTATGAAAAACTGTTTTTT. This gives the protein CASSQPNGQGGYEKLFF.

The rearrangement uses TRBV5-1 and TRBJ2-3; 9 nucleotides line up with TRBD1. Germline V gene lookup returns CDR1 SGHRS and CDR2 YFSETQ. The junction had 5 bases not matched to a gene; V was cut back by 4 bases and J by 2 bases. The CDR3 extends over 15 amino acids. The CDR3 is CASSRTGDTTDTQYF. The CDR3 DNA reads TGCGCCAGCAGCCGGACAGGGGATACCACAGATACGCAGTATTTT.

This clone appeared a single time. The genes are TRBV12-5 and TRBJ2-1; D possibly corresponds to TRBD1 (6 bases). V was cut by 6 bases and J by 0 bases, with 12 bases left in between. CDR1 is LGHNT, CDR2 FRNRAP, per germline. The CDR3 has 15 residues. The CDR3 DNA is TGTGCTAGTGGCTCCGGACAGAGCTCCTACAATGAGCAGTTCTTC. It codes for CASGSGQSSYNEQFF.

This rearrangement joins TRBV5-1 to TRBJ1-5, with a possible D match to TRBD1 (5 bases). The V end lost 2 bases, the J end lost 5 bases, and 26 bases lay between the germline ends. The CDR3 runs 19 residues. Germline CDR1 is SGHRS and CDR2 is YFSETQ. Here the CDR3 DNA reads TGCGCCAGCAGCTTCTTGGGGGTTTGGCCCTCCCGTGATCATCAGCCCCAGCATTTT. Protein: CASSFLGVWPSRDHQPQHF.

The chain has TRBV7-2 and TRBJ1-1; the match to TRBD1 covers 8 bases. Germline CDR1 and CDR2: SGHTA and FQGNSA. The CDR3 is made up of 13 amino acids. With 6 bases clipped from V and 3 bases from J, the junction kept 3 bases outside the gene matches. In DNA, the CDR3 is TGTGCCAGCAGACCGACAGGGGACACTGAAGCTTTCTTT. Encoded protein: CASRPTGDTEAFF.

V gene TRBV5-4 combines with J gene TRBJ2-5; 12 nucleotides line up with TRBD2. Trimming took 4 bases from V and 12 from J; bases not matched to a gene: 16. CDR1 SGHNT and CDR2 YYREEE come from the germline V gene (reference sequence). CDR3 size: 16 residues. The DNA of the CDR3 is TGTGCCAGCAGCCAGCAGGGGCTAGCGGGAGGGAAGTCGGAGTACTTC. As protein: CASSQQGLAGGKSEYF. The entire variable domain, with the rest obtained from reference TRBV5-4 and TRBJ2-5, is as follows: ETGVTQSPTHLIKTRGQQVTLRCSSQSGHNTVSWYQQALGQGPQFIFQYYREEENGRGNFPPRFSGLQFPNYSSELNVNALELDDSALYLCASSQQGLAGGKSEYFGPGTRLLVL.